The 28 T cell receptor beta chains presented below share a single source sample, sequenced in a study of brain T cells in children with intractable seizures. Some clones are missing from TCRdb's copy, which holds only in-frame ones; the method was immunoSEQ multiplex PCR. The data contain approximately 77,000 clones, more than 85% of them singletons. Specimen: peripheral blood, collected at surgery. These receptors were collected from a boy younger than two with tuberous sclerosis and intractable seizures.

This chain links TRBV5-1 with TRBJ2-2, with 10 bases fitting TRBD2. The CDR3 runs to 17 residues. Germline V gives CDR1 SGHRS, CDR2 YFSETQ. Unmatched junction bases numbered 13, after V lost 7 bases and J lost 4 bases. The CDR3 here is CASQGLSSGRGTGELFF. The CDR3 coding sequence is TGCGCCAGCCAGGGATTATCTAGCGGGAGAGGCACCGGGGAGCTGTTTTTT. Full variable domain (outside the CDR3, taken from reference TRBV5-1 and TRBJ2-2): KAGVTQTPRYLIKTRGQQVTLSCSPISGHRSVSWYQQTPGQGLQFLFEYFSETQRNKGNFPGRFSGRQFSNSRSEMNVSTLELGDSALYLCASQGLSSGRGTGELFFGEGSRLTVL.

This clone has only a few counts. The chain combines TRBV10-1 with TRBJ1-3, with D uncertain. V lost 2 bases and J lost 1, with 6 bases in between. This CDR3 contains 14 residues. Germline lookup yields CDR1 WNHNN and CDR2 SYGVQD (reference sequence). The CDR3 sequence is CASSEGGSGNTIYF. The CDR3 DNA reads as TGCGCCAGCAGTGAGGGCGGATCTGGAAACACCATATATTTT.

This clone was recorded only once. A junction boundary mismatches the germline segment, possibly from a read error. The chain employs TRBV7-8 and TRBJ2-1; D is unresolved. Germline V gives CDR1 SGHVS, CDR2 FQNEAQ. The CDR3 length is 14 residues. The CDR3 sequence: CASSLARSDNEQFF. DNA of the CDR3: TGTGCCAGCAGCTTAGCGCGCTCCGACAATGAGCAGTTCTTC.

The chain joins TRBV6-5 to TRBJ2-5; possibly TRBD1 for D (5 bases). V was pared by 7 bases and J by 3 bases, with 15 bases between. The CDR3 contains 14 residues. Germline CDR1 MNHEY, CDR2 SVGAGI. In DNA, the CDR3 is TGTGCCAGCATGAAGGGGCTAGAGGAAGAGACCCAGTACTTC. This translates into CASMKGLEEETQYF.

J is TRBJ2-7 and V is TRBV30; D perhaps matches TRBD2 (6 bases). Germline V gives CDR1 GTSNPN, CDR2 SVGIG (reference sequence). V lost 4 bases and J lost 0, with 13 bases in between. The CDR3 loop spans 14 amino acids. CDR3 region: CAWTLGGGSYEQYF. The CDR3 DNA reads TGTGCCTGGACCCTGGGGGGTGGCTCCTACGAGCAGTACTTC.

The chain recombines TRBV19 with TRBJ1-5; D uncertain. Trimming pared 7 bases from V and 1 base from J, leaving 11 bases between. CDR3 length: 14 amino acids. Germline-derived CDR1 and CDR2 are LNHDA and SQIVND (reference sequence). CDR3 bases: TGTGCCAGTATGGTCGGGGTGAGCAATCAGCCCCAGCATTTT. This translates into CASMVGVSNQPQHF. The whole variable domain, filled in from reference TRBV19 and TRBJ1-5, reads DGGITQSPKYLFRKEGQNVTLSCEQNLNHDAMYWYRQDPGQGLRLIYYSQIVNDFQKGDIAEGYSVSREKKESFPLTVTSAQKNPTAFYLCASMVGVSNQPQHFGDGTRLSIL.

J is TRBJ2-1 and V is TRBV5-1, with D maybe TRBD2 (6 bases). V lost 0 bases, J lost 0 bases, and 10 bases lay in between. CDR1 and CDR2 (germline): SGHRS, YFSETQ. The CDR3 totals 16 residues. The CDR3 loop reads CASSLGGRDSYNEQFF. The CDR3 nucleotides are TGCGCCAGCAGCTTGGGCGGGCGGGACTCCTACAATGAGCAGTTCTTC.

The chain couples TRBV27 to TRBJ2-3; 8 bases are a match to TRBD1. V dropped 4 bases and J dropped 9; count of bases not matched to a gene: 9. CDR1 is MNHEY, CDR2 SMNVEV, per germline (reference sequence). This CDR3 comprises 14 residues. The CDR3: CASSSASDRVTQYF. The CDR3 DNA is TGTGCCAGCAGTTCAGCTTCGGACAGGGTAACGCAGTATTTT.

The chain couples TRBV6-6 to TRBJ2-7; D perhaps matches TRBD2 (6 bases). Trimming stripped 0 bases from V and 3 bases from J, with 9 bases between. This CDR3 has 14 residues. Germline-derived CDR1 and CDR2 are MNHNY and SVGAGI (reference sequence). CDR3 DNA: TGTGCCAGCAGTTACTCGGGGGGTATCTACGAGCAGTACTTC. It codes for CASSYSGGIYEQYF.

The V and J genes are TRBV13 and TRBJ2-2; D possibly matches TRBD1 or TRBD2 (5 bases each). This CDR3 has 16 amino acids. Germline V gene sequence: CDR1 PRHDT, CDR2 FYEKMQ (reference sequence). Trimming pared 5 bases from V and 5 bases from J, leaving 18 bases between. CDR3 amino acids: CASSPVRVEGTGELFF. CDR3 nucleotides: TGTGCCAGCAGCCCCGTACGCGTAGAGGGGACCGGGGAGCTGTTTTTT.

This sequence joins TRBV6-1 and TRBJ2-7; D is undetermined. V lost 2 bases, J lost 3 bases, and 14 bases lay in between. The CDR3 runs to 15 residues. Germline-derived CDR1 and CDR2 are MNHNS and SASEGT. The chain's CDR3 is CASSERRTGNYEQYF. CDR3 nucleotides: TGTGCCAGCAGTGAAAGAAGGACGGGCAACTACGAGCAGTACTTC.

V gene TRBV6-5 combines with J gene TRBJ1-2; no firm D call. CDR3 length: 13 residues. V dropped 6 bases and J dropped 1 base, with 9 bases sitting between them. Germline V gene data show CDR1 as MNHEY and CDR2 as SVGAGI. CDR3: CASSMTLNYGYTF. The CDR3 DNA sequence: TGTGCCAGCAGCATGACACTTAACTATGGCTACACCTTC.

The chain has TRBV6-2 or TRBV6-3 and TRBJ1-1; 8 nucleotides agree with TRBD1. This CDR3 region has 15 residues. The J segment lost 4 bases and the V segment lost 6 bases, leaving 10 bases of the junction unmatched. Germline CDR1 and CDR2: MNHEY and SVGEGT. DNA of the CDR3: TGTGCCAGCAGCCTGCGGGCGACAGGGGTCACTGAAGCTTTCTTT. It yields the protein CASSLRATGVTEAFF.

V gene TRBV19 combines with J gene TRBJ2-3; TRBD2 matches 11 bases. The CDR3 sequence is 17 residues long. Germline CDR1 LNHDA, CDR2 SQIVND (reference sequence). Trimming took 1 base from V and 4 from J; bases not matched to a gene: 7. CDR3 sequence: CASSIGTSGRTPDTQYF. The CDR3 DNA reads as TGTGCCAGTAGTATAGGAACTAGCGGGAGAACTCCAGATACGCAGTATTTT.

CDR3 nucleotides: TGTGCCTGGAGTGTACGGGGAAGATCTGGAAACACCATATATTTT. Residues: CAWSVRGRSGNTIYF. This sequence joins TRBV30 and TRBJ1-3; D gene uncertain. The CDR3 runs to 15 residues. Germline assignment: CDR1 GTSNPN and CDR2 SVGIG (reference sequence). Trimming took 0 bases from V and 1 from J, leaving 10 bases between them.

The chain has TRBV9 and TRBJ2-7, with D possibly matching TRBD1 (5 bases). The CDR3 runs 15 residues. The germline gives CDR1 SGDLS, CDR2 YYNGEE. The ends were cut back, 0 bases at V and 2 bases at J, with 12 bases in the middle. CDR3: CASSVDTGWTYEQYF. CDR3 bases: TGTGCCAGCAGCGTAGACACAGGCTGGACCTACGAGCAGTACTTC.

This clone was detected only once. The genes are TRBV3-1 (or the pseudogene TRBV3-2) and TRBJ1-3; a weak D match, TRBD1 (6 bases). Deletions cut 1 base from V and 0 bases from J, with 16 bases between. The V gene's germline CDR1 is LGHDT and CDR2 YNNKEL (reference sequence). The CDR3 is made up of 18 amino acids. CDR3 nucleotide sequence: TGTGCCAGCAGCCAAGGTGCGTACAGGGACTCCTCTGGAAACACCATATATTTT. It is translated as CASSQGAYRDSSGNTIYF.

The rearrangement joins TRBV4-2 to TRBJ2-1; 7 bases fit TRBD2. This CDR3 spans 17 amino acids. CDR1 and CDR2 from the germline V gene are LGHNA and YNFKEQ. Trimming cost V 0 bases and J 3 bases; bases outside gene matches: 8. The chain's CDR3 is CASSQEEGSGFYNEQFF. Here the CDR3 DNA reads TGTGCCAGCAGCCAAGAGGAGGGTAGCGGGTTCTACAATGAGCAGTTCTTC.

V usage is TRBV4-1 and J usage is TRBJ1-2, with 9 bases matching TRBD1. The ends lost 0 bases at V and 5 bases at J; junction bases unmatched: 7. The CDR3 loop spans 16 amino acids. Germline V gives CDR1 MGHRA, CDR2 YSYEKL. CDR3 in DNA: TGCGCCAGCAGCCAAGAGATAGGGACAGGGCCTTATGGCTACACCTTC. Residues: CASSQEIGTGPYGYTF.

J is TRBJ2-2 and V is TRBV5-4, with D possibly being TRBD1 (6 bases). The V gene's germline CDR1 is SGHNT and CDR2 YYREEE (reference sequence). CDR3 size: 15 residues. Trimming left V 4 bases short and J 1 base short, with 11 bases between. The CDR3 DNA follows: TGTGCCAGCAGCGCACCGGGACAGAACACCGGGGAGCTGTTTTTT. This translates into CASSAPGQNTGELFF. Full variable domain (remainder filled in from reference TRBV5-4 and TRBJ2-2): ETGVTQSPTHLIKTRGQQVTLRCSSQSGHNTVSWYQQALGQGPQFIFQYYREEENGRGNFPPRFSGLQFPNYSSELNVNALELDDSALYLCASSAPGQNTGELFFGEGSRLTVL.

This rearrangement joins TRBV30 to TRBJ1-6; D remains ambiguous. The CDR3 runs to 15 residues. V was shortened by 0 bases and J by 9 bases, with 15 bases between the two germline ends. Germline V gene lookup returns CDR1 GTSNPN and CDR2 SVGIG (reference sequence). The CDR3 DNA reads TGTGCCTGGAGTGTCCTAAAAACGGCGGTTTCACCCCTCCACTTT. Its protein is CAWSVLKTAVSPLHF.

This chain uses TRBV27 with TRBJ2-1; TRBD2 is a possible D gene (5 bases). The CDR3 has 19 residues. CDR1 MNHEY and CDR2 SMNVEV come from the germline V gene (reference sequence). Trimming removed 2 bases from V and 3 bases from J, with 23 bases in between. The CDR3 loop reads CASSLTPLLRADLYNEQFF. For the CDR3, the DNA is TGTGCCAGCAGTTTAACCCCGCTTTTGAGAGCGGACCTCTACAATGAGCAGTTCTTC.

The chain recombines TRBV7-9 with TRBJ1-1, with TRBD1 identical over 9 bases. The V segment lost 2 bases and the J segment 0 bases; nucleotides outside the gene matches: 4. This CDR3 is built from 16 residues. Germline loops: CDR1 SEHNR, CDR2 FQNEAQ (reference sequence). The CDR3 DNA reads TGTGCCAGCAGCTTAAGGGGACAGGGTATGAACACTGAAGCTTTCTTT. Translating it yields CASSLRGQGMNTEAFF.

The rearrangement links TRBV19 to TRBJ2-7, with 15 bases that match TRBD2. J was trimmed by 5 bases and V by 0 bases; bases with no gene match: 2. Germline CDR1 and CDR2: LNHDA and SQIVND (reference sequence). This CDR3 region has 16 residues. Here the CDR3 DNA reads TGTGCCAGTAGTATAGAGGGGACTAGCGGGAGGAACGAGCAGTACTTC. It codes for CASSIEGTSGRNEQYF.

This clone appeared once. The V call is TRBV7-9, the J call TRBJ1-2; weak D call: TRBD1 (5 bases). Trimming removed 5 bases at V and 3 bases at J, with 16 bases between. Germline-derived CDR1 and CDR2 are SEHNR and FQNEAQ (reference sequence). The CDR3 has 15 amino acids. CDR3 sequence (DNA): TGTGCCAGCAGCCCGCGGGGCAGGGCCTACTATGGCTACACCTTC. This sequence encodes CASSPRGRAYYGYTF.

The chain carries TRBV2 and TRBJ2-7, with TRBD1 matching 7 bases. The CDR3 runs 17 residues. V was pared by 6 bases and J by 2 bases, with 16 bases of the junction left unmatched. CDR1 SNHLY and CDR2 FYNNEI come from the germline V gene. This CDR3 is CASSKTRGRTSTYEQYF. The CDR3 coding sequence is TGTGCCAGCAGCAAAACGAGGGGGCGGACCTCCACCTACGAGCAGTACTTC.

The chain combines TRBV4-2 with TRBJ2-7, with TRBD1 matching over 7 bases. V gave up 1 base and J gave up 2 bases; unmatched junction bases: 5. Germline V gene lookup returns CDR1 LGHNA and CDR2 YNFKEQ. The CDR3 is 15 amino acids. CDR3 protein: CASSQAETGAYEQYF. As DNA, the CDR3 is TGTGCCAGCAGCCAAGCGGAAACAGGGGCCTACGAGCAGTACTTC.

The chain couples TRBV4-2 to TRBJ1-1; D gene ambiguous. Deletions cut 1 base from V and 5 bases from J, with 14 bases between. Germline CDR1 reads LGHNA; CDR2 reads YNFKEQ. This CDR3 comprises 15 residues. CDR3 in amino acids: CASSQVGYAGTEAFF. The CDR3 DNA follows: TGTGCCAGCAGCCAAGTTGGGTATGCGGGAACTGAAGCTTTCTTT.